Below are 14 T cell receptor beta chains sequenced from a single sample in a study of CD8+ T cells in alopecia areata. Investigators isolated RNA and reverse transcribed it into cDNA to act as the sequencing template. Repertoires were generated with immunoSEQ multiplex PCR, while TCRdb's copy carries only in-frame clones and drops some. Found here are 150,000 or so clones, roughly 50% of them singletons; the top ten hold about 6%. The sample was CD4+ T cells sorted from blood, taken at week 0. These TCRs come from a human donor with alopecia areata.

There are a few counts of this clone. The V gene is TRBV5-1, the J gene TRBJ2-5; 10 bases line up with TRBD1. Germline CDR1 is SGHRS and CDR2 is YFSETQ. This CDR3 comprises 14 residues. Trimming took 4 bases from V and 4 from J; bases not matched to a gene: 4. CDR3 coding DNA: TGCGCCAGCAGCACCGGACAGGGGGGAGAGACCCAGTACTTC. This gives the protein CASSTGQGGETQYF.

This clone was recorded a few times. The chain combines TRBV28 with TRBJ2-2, with 8 bases fitting TRBD2. The length of the CDR3 is 14 residues. Germline CDR1 MDHEN, CDR2 SYDVKM. V lost 10 bases and J lost 1; bases outside the gene matches: 5. The DNA for the CDR3 is TGTGCCACCCGGCTAGCGGGGAACACCGGGGAGCTGTTTTTT. This codes for CATRLAGNTGELFF.

This chain connects TRBV10-3 to TRBJ2-7; 8 bases fit TRBD1. With V trimmed by 8 bases and J by 4 bases, 7 bases remained unmatched. This CDR3 has 13 residues. Germline V lookup: CDR1 ENHRY, CDR2 SYGVKD. The CDR3 nucleotides read TGTGCCATCTCCGGGACAGGAACATACGAGCAGTACTTC. It is translated as CAISGTGTYEQYF.

This clone was found a few times. Here the CDR3 DNA reads TGTGCCAGCTCACGAGTGGATCGGGGTAATGAAAAACTGTTTTTT. As protein: CASSRVDRGNEKLFF. The J gene is TRBJ1-4, the V gene TRBV18; no firm D call. V lost 4 bases, J lost 4 bases, and 13 bases lay in between. This CDR3 is 15 amino acids long. Germline V gives CDR1 KGHSH, CDR2 LQKENI.

The chain employs TRBV7-3 and TRBJ2-7; 7 bases agree with TRBD1. Trimming removed 3 bases from V and 5 bases from J; junction bases left unmatched: 4. This CDR3 is built from 13 residues. Germline values: CDR1 SGHTA, CDR2 FQGTGA. The CDR3 region has the DNA TGTGCCAGCAGCTTCGGCAGGGGGAACGAGCAGTACTTC. Amino acids: CASSFGRGNEQYF.

This clone was seen a handful of times. The rearrangement joins TRBV7-2 to TRBJ1-6; TRBD1 agrees at 9 bases. The CDR3 runs 14 residues. Trimming took 8 bases from V and 6 from J; bases not matched to a gene: 5. Germline CDR1 SGHTA, CDR2 FQGNSA. Here the CDR3 DNA reads TGTGCCAGCGGCGGGACAGGGCTTAATTCACCCCTCCACTTT. This gives the protein CASGGTGLNSPLHF.

This sequence joins TRBV29-1 and TRBJ2-3; 8 positions agree with TRBD2. The CDR3 runs to 15 residues. J was trimmed by 6 bases and V by 7 bases; bases with no gene match: 15. Germline CDR1 is SQVTM and CDR2 is ANQGSEA. CDR3 loop: CSAVSRGDLRDTQYF. CDR3 coding DNA: TGCAGCGCCGTCTCGCGGGGGGATCTCAGGGATACGCAGTATTTT.

This chain connects TRBV7-9 to TRBJ2-7, with TRBD1 matching 9 bases. V lost 4 bases, J lost 0 bases, and 1 base stayed unmatched. Germline CDR1 reads SEHNR; CDR2 reads FQNEAQ (reference sequence). The CDR3 extends over 14 amino acids. CDR3 coding DNA: TGTGCCAGCAGCTCGGGACAGGGCTCCTACGAGCAGTACTTC. It encodes CASSSGQGSYEQYF.

The chain links TRBV29-1 to TRBJ2-3; possible D gene TRBD2, 6 bases. Germline assignment: CDR1 SQVTM and CDR2 ANQGSEA. V shed 8 bases and J shed 2 bases, with 14 bases lying between them. This CDR3 is built from 13 residues. The CDR3, as DNA: TGCAGCTTGCGGCGGGGCCTCACAGATACGCAGTATTTT. Translation gives CSLRRGLTDTQYF.

V and J are TRBV20-1 and TRBJ1-1, with unresolved D. This CDR3 is built from 10 residues. V was shortened by 0 bases and J by 10 bases, with 6 bases between the two germline ends. The germline gives CDR1 DFQATT, CDR2 SNEGSKA (reference sequence). CDR3 amino acids: CSARDRSAFF. For the CDR3, the DNA is TGCAGTGCTAGAGACAGATCAGCTTTCTTT.

The chain employs TRBV25-1 and TRBJ1-1; the match to TRBD1 covers 10 bases. CDR3 length: 15 residues. V lost 4 bases, J lost 4 bases, and 6 bases stayed unmatched. CDR1 MGHDK and CDR2 SYGVNS come from the germline V gene. The CDR3 region has the DNA TGTGCCAGCAGTGGGATAAGACAGGGGGCCACTGAAGCTTTCTTT. This encodes CASSGIRQGATEAFF. Combining the CDR3 with reference TRBV25-1 and TRBJ1-1 gives the whole variable domain EADIYQTPRYLVIGTGKKITLECSQTMGHDKMYWYQQDPGMELHLIHYSYGVNSTEKGDLSSESTVSRIRTEHFPLTLESARPSHTSQYLCASSGIRQGATEAFFGQGTRLTVV.

The table lists this clone with a few counts. The chain uses TRBV4-2 and TRBJ2-3, with D unresolved. This CDR3 has 15 amino acids. In germline, CDR1 is LGHNA, CDR2 YNFKEQ. Trimming took 0 bases from V and 2 from J, leaving 9 bases between them. The DNA for the CDR3 is TGTGCCAGCAGCCAAGATCAGATCATCACAGATACGCAGTATTTT. Translation gives CASSQDQIITDTQYF.

The rearrangement links TRBV29-1 to TRBJ2-5; 7 bases are shared with TRBD1. Germline V gene sequence: CDR1 SQVTM, CDR2 ANQGSEA. Trimming took 7 bases from V and 2 from J; bases not matched to a gene: 7. This CDR3 spans 13 amino acids. The CDR3 here is CSAIRDSQETQYF. CDR3 in DNA: TGCAGCGCCATTCGGGACAGTCAAGAGACCCAGTACTTC.

V gene TRBV4-3 combines with J gene TRBJ2-3; 12 bases align to TRBD2. This CDR3 contains 18 residues. Trimming removed 4 bases from V and 1 base from J; junction bases left unmatched: 9. Germline values: CDR1 LGHNA, CDR2 YSLEER. In nucleotides, the CDR3 is TGCGCCAGCAGCCTCTCTAGCGGGGGGGCTGGAGGCACAGATACGCAGTATTTT. Its translation is CASSLSSGGAGGTDTQYF.